This TCR beta chain is from a study of CD8 T cells in ankylosing spondylitis. Findings and caveats of the study: Blood from ankylosing spondylitis patients appeared to carry a characteristic eight-variant TCR beta motif. The authors found the disease-linked clones to be CD8+ and relatively rare in peripheral blood. The clones that were linked to disease were reported to be significantly enriched in matched synovial fluid samples from ankylosing spondylitis patients.

In making TCR beta libraries, quantitative 5'-RACE with molecular barcodes was used. TCRdb reprocessed the 5' RACE reads via MiXCR and lists one record per CDR3 protein. The sample has approximately 250,000 distinct CDR3 sequences; under 30% are singletons. In regard to this clonotype: Antigen: not known.

V lost 6 bases and J lost 2, with 6 bases in between. CDR3 length equals 11 residues. Germline CDR1 reads DFQATT; CDR2 reads SNEGSKA (reference sequence). The chain uses TRBV20-1 and TRBJ2-3; D not resolved. The receptor comes from a male donor with ankylosing spondylitis or in good health (not recorded which). Sequencing was carried out using blood, either unsorted or a sorted T cell fraction (not recorded which). CDR3 in amino acids: CSAPFTDTQYF. The DNA for the CDR3 is TGCAGTGCGCCGTTCACAGATACGCAGTATTTT.